These 21 T cell receptor beta chains were sequenced from one sample in a study of human T cells and chemical hapten exposure. Using its own MiXCR run on the RACE reads, TCRdb lists one record per CDR3 protein. The table shows around 200,000 distinct CDR3 sequences, with 20% to 25% occurring only once. Time point denoted: patch test 3, about 24 weeks after DPC sensitization. Sample treatment: therapeutic diphenylcyclopropenone sensitization with weekly scalp DPC. Sequenced material: whole blood, taken in connection with sensitization to the hapten diphenylcyclopropenone (DPC). The origin of the receptors is a woman in her thirties or forties with alopecia areata. Some clones in this sample may be carry-over from other donors' samples.

This clonotype turned up a few times. This sequence joins TRBV14 and TRBJ1-1; D gene ambiguous. The ends were cut back, 4 bases at V and 2 bases at J, with 17 bases in the middle. Germline V gene data show CDR1 as SGHDN and CDR2 as FVKESK. The CDR3 length is 16 residues. The CDR3 here is CASSPLVLRTNTEAFF. The CDR3 DNA reads TGTGCCAGCAGCCCCCTTGTGCTACGAACTAACACTGAAGCTTTCTTT.

The chain is built from TRBV29-1 and TRBJ1-6; 7 bases fit TRBD1. The CDR3 has 13 amino acids. The germline gives CDR1 SQVTM, CDR2 ANQGSEA. After removal of 4 bases from V and 7 bases from J, the junction contained 4 bases not matched to a gene. CDR3 nucleotide sequence: TGCAGCGTTGCAGGGGGACGGAATTCACCCCTCCACTTT. Protein sequence: CSVAGGRNSPLHF.

This clonotype has a handful of counts. This chain links TRBV7-9 with TRBJ1-2; no definite D call. The CDR3 extends over 14 amino acids. Germline CDR1 reads SEHNR; CDR2 reads FQNEAQ (reference sequence). The V end lost 0 bases, the J end lost 7 bases, and 12 bases lay between the germline ends. The CDR3 DNA reads TGTGCCAGCAGCTTAGCGCAGGAGCTGGGTGGCTACACCTTC. It yields the protein CASSLAQELGGYTF.

This clonotype was counted between two and nine times. V gene TRBV20-1 combines with J gene TRBJ1-1, with D unresolved. Between the trimmed V and J ends, which lost 3 bases and 2 bases, there was a span of 25 bases. Germline V gene sequence: CDR1 DFQATT, CDR2 SNEGSKA (reference sequence). The CDR3 is 18 residues long. The CDR3 DNA reads as TGCAGTGCTAGGGGAACTGGTGGATTGGGCGAGATAAACACTGAAGCTTTCTTT. It is translated as CSARGTGGLGEINTEAFF.

The genes are TRBV27 and TRBJ2-7; TRBD1 aligns across 7 bases. Germline V lookup: CDR1 MNHEY, CDR2 SMNVEV (reference sequence). This CDR3 has 14 residues. With 2 bases clipped from V and 2 bases from J, the junction kept 3 bases outside the gene matches. The CDR3 DNA follows: TGTGCCAGCAGTTTAAAGGGACAGACCTACGAGCAGTACTTC. The encoded protein is CASSLKGQTYEQYF.

The V and J genes are TRBV28 and TRBJ2-7, with D possibly matching TRBD2 (6 bases). Germline V gene lookup returns CDR1 MDHEN and CDR2 SYDVKM. Trimming stripped 8 bases from V and 5 bases from J, with 22 bases between. The length of the CDR3 is 15 residues. The CDR3 spells CASPKIGGAQDEQYF. In DNA form, the CDR3 reads TGTGCCAGCCCCAAGATCGGGGGAGCTCAGGACGAGCAGTACTTC.

Only a few counts were recorded for this clonotype. CDR3 DNA sequence: TGCGCCAGCAGCGCATCAGGGATTCCCTCCTACGAGCAGTACTTC. It codes for CASSASGIPSYEQYF. The chain has TRBV5-1 and TRBJ2-7; TRBD1 is a possible D gene (5 bases). The CDR3 length is 15 residues. V was clipped by 4 bases and J by 0 bases, with 14 bases between them. The germline V gene encodes CDR1 SGHRS and CDR2 YFSETQ.

J is TRBJ2-1 and V is TRBV6-5; D possibly corresponds to TRBD1 (8 bases). Germline loops: CDR1 MNHEY, CDR2 SVGAGI. Trimming took 9 bases from V and 5 from J, leaving 29 bases between them. The CDR3 spans 18 residues. CDR3 loop: CARSPTGGQATGDNEQFF. CDR3 DNA sequence: TGTGCCAGAAGCCCGACGGGGGGACAGGCTACAGGGGACAATGAGCAGTTCTTC.

This clonotype was counted a few times. V is TRBV20-1 and J is TRBJ1-2; D may be TRBD1 (6 bases). Trimming removed 4 bases from V and 6 bases from J, with 12 bases in between. Looked up from germline, CDR1 is DFQATT and CDR2 is SNEGSKA (reference sequence). The CDR3 has 12 amino acids. CDR3 sequence: CSATSTGHGYTF. The CDR3 region has the DNA TGCAGTGCTACCTCGACAGGCCATGGCTACACCTTC.

The rearrangement links TRBV6-1 to TRBJ1-1, with D possibly matching TRBD1 (5 bases). CDR1 is MNHNS, CDR2 SASEGT, per germline. This CDR3 spans 12 amino acids. V was trimmed by 6 bases and J by 3 bases, leaving 8 bases between them. CDR3 sequence reads: CASRQGDTEAFF. For the CDR3, the DNA is TGTGCCAGCAGGCAGGGAGACACTGAAGCTTTCTTT.

This chain connects TRBV29-1 to TRBJ1-1; D not resolved. CDR3 length: 14 amino acids. Germline values: CDR1 SQVTM, CDR2 ANQGSEA. Trimming shortened V by 4 bases and J by 0 bases, and 12 bases separated the two germline ends. The CDR3 bases are TGCAGCGTTGTGCTGGCCTCCATGAACACTGAAGCTTTCTTT. It specifies CSVVLASMNTEAFF. The full variable domain, with the rest looked up from reference TRBV29-1 and TRBJ1-1, is SAVISQKPSRDICQRGTSLTIQCQVDSQVTMMFWYRQQPGQSLTLIATANQGSEATYESGFVIDKFPISRPNLTFSTLTVSNMSPEDSSIYLCSVVLASMNTEAFFGQGTRLTVV.

This clonotype was detected ten times or more. The rearrangement joins TRBV3-1 to TRBJ2-2; TRBD2 matches at 14 bases. Germline CDR1 is LGHDT and CDR2 is YNNKEL (reference sequence). CDR3 length equals 18 residues. Trimming cost V 0 bases and J 3 bases; bases outside gene matches: 3. The CDR3 reads CASSQETSGRVDTGELFF. DNA for the CDR3: TGTGCCAGCAGCCAAGAGACTAGCGGGAGGGTCGACACCGGGGAGCTGTTTTTT. Supplemented by reference TRBV3-1 and TRBJ2-2, the full variable domain reads DTAVSQTPKYLVTQMGNDKSIKCEQNLGHDTMYWYKQDSKKFLKIMFSYNNKELIINETVPNRFSPKSPDKAHLNLHINSLELGDSAVYFCASSQETSGRVDTGELFFGEGSRLTVL.

This clonotype was detected a few times. The chain joins TRBV7-2 to TRBJ2-3; TRBD2 matches at 11 bases. The ends lost 3 bases at V and 1 base at J; junction bases unmatched: 3. In germline, CDR1 is SGHTA, CDR2 FQGNSA. CDR3 length: 16 residues. The CDR3, as DNA: TGTGCCAGCAGCTTCACTAGCGGGAGCCGCACAGATACGCAGTATTTT. This sequence encodes CASSFTSGSRTDTQYF.

This clonotype appeared a few times. The chain uses TRBV24-1 and TRBJ2-2, with 10 bases matching TRBD1. Germline CDR1 is KGHDR and CDR2 is SFDVKD. The CDR3 is 15 residues long. Germline trimming cut 4 bases from V and 6 bases from J; bases unmatched to any gene: 4. The CDR3 spells CATSDPGQGAGELFF. CDR3 nucleotides: TGTGCCACCAGTGACCCAGGACAGGGGGCCGGGGAGCTGTTTTTT.

V and J are TRBV5-5 and TRBJ2-3; a weak D match, TRBD2 (5 bases). The CDR3 consists of 15 residues. Trimming took 9 bases from V and 3 from J, leaving 20 bases between them. Germline V lookup: CDR1 SGHKS, CDR2 YYEKEE (reference sequence). CDR3 amino acids: CATSGSDPATDTQYF. The CDR3 bases are TGTGCCACCTCTGGGAGCGATCCGGCGACAGATACGCAGTATTTT.

The table lists this clonotype with a few counts. CDR3 sequence (DNA): TGTGCCAGCAGTTTAGCTCTCCCCGGGGAGCTGTTTTTT. Translation gives CASSLALPGELFF. The chain combines TRBV28 with TRBJ2-2, with D hard to call. The V and J ends lost 2 bases and 6 bases respectively, with 7 bases between them. CDR3 length equals 13 residues. Germline V lookup: CDR1 MDHEN, CDR2 SYDVKM. The full variable domain, rest sourced from reference TRBV28 and TRBJ2-2, is DVKVTQSSRYLVKRTGEKVFLECVQDMDHENMFWYRQDPGLGLRLIYFSYDVKMKEKGDIPEGYSVSREKKERFSLILESASTNQTSMYLCASSLALPGELFFGEGSRLTVL.

This clonotype was observed a few times. The CDR3 sequence is CASSQAPGGTYEQYF. CDR3 sequence (DNA): TGCGCCAGCAGCCAAGCTCCGGGAGGGACCTACGAGCAGTACTTC. The chain uses TRBV4-1 and TRBJ2-7, with 8 nucleotides matching TRBD2. CDR3 length: 15 amino acids. Germline CDR1 reads MGHRA; CDR2 reads YSYEKL. J gave up 2 bases and V 1 base, and 4 bases lay outside the gene matches.

This clonotype was seen ten or more times. The chain employs TRBV29-1 and TRBJ1-5; D is unresolved. Germline values: CDR1 SQVTM, CDR2 ANQGSEA. The CDR3 has 12 residues. The V and J ends lost 4 bases and 9 bases respectively, with 13 bases between them. CDR3 coding DNA: TGCAGCGTTGGTATGGCCCAAGGGCCCCAGCATTTT. This translates into CSVGMAQGPQHF.

A few counts support this clonotype. The chain joins TRBV3-1 to TRBJ2-1, with 12 bases aligning to TRBD1. Germline loops: CDR1 LGHDT, CDR2 YNNKEL (reference sequence). The CDR3 runs to 20 residues. J was trimmed by 3 bases and V by 2 bases; bases with no gene match: 14. The DNA of the CDR3 is TGTGCCAGCAGCCAAAAAATGGGACAGGGGGCCACCTTCCTCTACAATGAGCAGTTCTTC. Its translation: CASSQKMGQGATFLYNEQFF.

The CDR3 nucleotides are TGTGCCAGCATAAACGACGGACAGGGTGATCAGCCCCAGCATTTT. Translating gives CASINDGQGDQPQHF. V usage is TRBV6-6 and J usage is TRBJ1-5, with 8 nucleotides matching TRBD1. The V and J ends lost 7 bases and 5 bases, in that order; junction bases with no gene match: 10. CDR1 is MNHNY and CDR2 is SVGAGI in the germline V gene (reference sequence). The CDR3 runs 15 residues.

The V and J genes are TRBV4-3 and TRBJ1-3, with 8 bases lining up with TRBD1. Germline-derived CDR1 and CDR2 are LGHNA and YSLEER. This CDR3 has 18 amino acids. The V gene end was trimmed by 0 bases and the J gene end by 0 bases; junction bases not matched to a gene: 7. The CDR3 protein is CASSQDPGQVGSGNTIYF. The DNA for the CDR3 is TGCGCCAGCAGCCAAGACCCGGGACAGGTCGGCTCTGGAAACACCATATATTTT.